Listed here are 26 T cell receptor beta chains from one sample, sequenced in a study of CD8 T cells in Susac syndrome. Reverse transcription of about 0.45 to 1 ug RNA was performed with random hexamers. TCRdb used MiXCR to reprocess the immunoSEQ multiplex PCR reads, holding one entry per CDR3 protein. Of fewer than 85,000 distinct CDR3 sequences detected, less than 95% appear once; the ten largest clones hold roughly 0.5%. Input material: CD8+ T cells from PBMCs. These receptors all stem from a human donor with Susac syndrome.

This chain joins TRBV5-5 and TRBJ1-3; D not certain. This CDR3 is built from 14 residues. Trimming left V 1 base short and J 4 bases short, with 9 bases between. Germline V gene sequence: CDR1 SGHKS, CDR2 YYEKEE (reference sequence). CDR3 residues: CASSLLLFGNTIYF. DNA for the CDR3: TGTGCCAGCAGCTTGTTACTGTTCGGAAACACCATATATTTT.

The V gene is TRBV6-6, the J gene TRBJ1-1; D not certain. V lost 5 bases and J 0 bases, leaving 7 bases between the germline ends. The CDR3 runs 13 residues. Germline V lookup: CDR1 MNHNY, CDR2 SVGAGI (reference sequence). CDR3 amino acids: CASSHDMNTEAFF. CDR3 sequence (DNA): TGTGCCAGCAGTCACGACATGAACACTGAAGCTTTCTTT.

V is TRBV28 and J is TRBJ2-7, with 9 bases identical to TRBD2. V shed 5 bases and J 0 bases; nucleotides not matched to a gene: 20. Per the germline V gene, CDR1 is MDHEN and CDR2 is SYDVKM. The length of the CDR3 is 20 residues. The CDR3 coding sequence is TGTGCCAGCAGTACCCCAAATTGGCGGGGGGGGTCCAAGAGCTCCTACGAGCAGTACTTC. Its protein product is CASSTPNWRGGSKSSYEQYF.

The chain links TRBV5-1 to TRBJ2-7; D possibly uses TRBD1 or TRBD2 (6 bases each). Per germline, CDR1 SGHRS and CDR2 YFSETQ. The CDR3 covers 13 residues. Trimming pared 2 bases from V and 7 bases from J, leaving 13 bases between. The CDR3 region has the DNA TGCGCCAGCAGCTTCGGGGGCGCGGGGGAGCAGTACTTC. Encoded protein: CASSFGGAGEQYF.

CDR3 in amino acids: CSVRYQNTYEQYF. The CDR3 DNA reads TGCAGCGTACGCTACCAGAACACCTACGAGCAGTACTTC. The V gene is TRBV29-1, the J gene TRBJ2-7; D is unresolved. Trimming removed 6 bases at V and 2 bases at J, with 14 bases between. Germline V gene lookup returns CDR1 SQVTM and CDR2 ANQGSEA. This CDR3 has 13 residues.

The rearrangement links TRBV5-6 to TRBJ2-2; D remains unclear. The ends were cut back, 5 bases at V and 3 bases at J, with 14 bases in the middle. Germline V CDR1 and CDR2: SGHDT, YYEEEE. The CDR3 sequence is 15 residues long. The CDR3 bases are TGTGCCAGCAGTTACCCATTCCGGGACACCGGGGAGCTGTTTTTT. Protein product: CASSYPFRDTGELFF.

The chain is built from TRBV28 and TRBJ1-2; the D is unclear. The CDR3 totals 15 residues. In germline, CDR1 is MDHEN, CDR2 SYDVKM. Trimming stripped 4 bases from V and 5 bases from J, with 17 bases between. CDR3 amino acids: CASSSPRTLLYGYTF. For the CDR3, the DNA is TGTGCCAGCAGTTCCCCTAGGACCCTGTTATATGGCTACACCTTC.

With respect to this clonotype: The junction differs from germline at one of its ends, possibly a read error. This chain uses TRBV7-9 with TRBJ2-7; maybe TRBD2 (5 bases). The CDR3 is 13 residues long. CDR1 SEHNR and CDR2 FQNEAQ come from the germline V gene (reference sequence). DNA for the CDR3: TGTACCAGCAGCCCCGGAGCAACGGGGGAGCAGTACTTC. Amino acids: CTSSPGATGEQYF.

The V gene is TRBV11-2, the J gene TRBJ2-1; the D gene is possibly TRBD1 (6 bases). The CDR3 runs to 15 residues. Trimming removed 3 bases from V and 6 bases from J, with 15 bases in between. In germline, CDR1 is SGHAT, CDR2 FQNNGV. The CDR3 is CASSLIQGRFNEQFF. The CDR3 region has the DNA TGTGCCAGCAGCTTGATACAGGGCAGATTCAATGAGCAGTTCTTC.

The chain is built from TRBV9 and TRBJ1-1; perhaps TRBD1 as D (5 bases). Germline V gene data show CDR1 as SGDLS and CDR2 as YYNGEE. Trimming pared 3 bases from V and 8 bases from J, leaving 17 bases between. CDR3 length equals 14 residues. The CDR3 here is CASSATGRAIEAFF. The CDR3, as DNA: TGTGCCAGCAGCGCCACGGGACGGGCAATCGAAGCTTTCTTT. Combining the CDR3 with reference TRBV9 and TRBJ1-1 gives the whole variable domain DSGVTQTPKHLITATGQRVTLRCSPRSGDLSVYWYQQSLDQGLQFLIQYYNGEERAKGNILERFSAQQFPDLHSELNLSSLELGDSALYFCASSATGRAIEAFFGQGTRLTVV.

The V call is TRBV9, the J call TRBJ2-7, with D perhaps given as TRBD1 or TRBD2 (5 bases each). CDR1 SGDLS and CDR2 YYNGEE come from the germline V gene. V dropped 4 bases and J dropped 5 bases, with 10 bases sitting between them. The CDR3 is 12 amino acids. The CDR3 nucleotides read TGTGCCAGCAGCCCTGGGGGAAACGAGCAGTACTTC. As protein: CASSPGGNEQYF.

The CDR3 here is CATSGDSGGTDTQYF. CDR3 DNA sequence: TGTGCCACCAGCGGTGATAGCGGGGGTACAGATACGCAGTATTTT. This chain uses TRBV15 with TRBJ2-3, with TRBD2 identical over 9 bases. From germline, CDR1 is LNHNV and CDR2 YYDKDF (reference sequence). With V trimmed by 5 bases and J by 3 bases, 6 bases remained unmatched. The CDR3 contains 15 residues. The variable domain in full, completed from reference TRBV15 and TRBJ2-3, reads DAMVIQNPRYQVTQFGKPVTLSCSQTLNHNVMYWYQQKSSQAPKLLFHYYDKDFNNEADTPDNFQSRRPNTSFCFLDIRSPGLGDTAMYLCATSGDSGGTDTQYFGPGTRLTVL.

V usage is TRBV11-1 and J usage is TRBJ2-1; D is unresolved. CDR3 length: 13 amino acids. Germline CDR1 and CDR2: SGHAT and FQDESV (reference sequence). V lost 1 base and J lost 4, with 5 bases in between. CDR3 protein: CASSLGFYNEQFF. DNA of the CDR3: TGTGCCAGCAGCTTAGGGTTTTACAATGAGCAGTTCTTC. The full variable domain, in which reference TRBV11-1 and TRBJ2-1 provide the parts outside the CDR3, is EAEVAQSPRYKITEKSQAVAFWCDPISGHATLYWYRQILGQGPELLVQFQDESVVDDSQLPKDRFSAERLKGVDSTLKIQPAELGDSAMYLCASSLGFYNEQFFGPGTRLTVL.

The chain recombines TRBV6-6 with TRBJ2-3; tentatively, D is TRBD1 (5 bases). This CDR3 comprises 12 residues. Germline CDR1 is MNHNY and CDR2 is SVGAGI (reference sequence). Trimming pared 11 bases from V and 5 bases from J, leaving 14 bases between. The CDR3 DNA reads TGTGCCGCAGAAAGGGGCGGAGATACGCAGTATTTT. It encodes CAAERGGDTQYF.

Here the CDR3 DNA reads TGTGCCACCAGCAGAGCGCAGGGGGCAGGAGCTAACTATGGCTACACCTTC. Translation gives CATSRAQGAGANYGYTF. The rearrangement links TRBV15 to TRBJ1-2; 8 nucleotides match TRBD1. The V gene's germline CDR1 is LNHNV and CDR2 YYDKDF (reference sequence). This CDR3 contains 17 residues. V lost 1 base to trimming and J lost 0 bases; unmatched junction nucleotides: 7.

The chain combines TRBV28 with TRBJ2-3; D is unclear. Germline V lookup: CDR1 MDHEN, CDR2 SYDVKM. The ends were cut back, 2 bases at V and 3 bases at J, with 6 bases in the middle. CDR3 length: 13 residues. CDR3 nucleotides: TGTGCCAGCAGTTTAATCGGGACAGATACGCAGTATTTT. Its translation: CASSLIGTDTQYF.

The chain is built from TRBV15 and TRBJ1-4, with a tentative D call TRBD1 (5 bases). The CDR3 has 15 amino acids. V lost 1 base, J lost 8 bases, and 14 bases lay in between. From germline, CDR1 is LNHNV and CDR2 YYDKDF (reference sequence). CDR3 coding DNA: TGTGCCACCAGCAGAGTATCAGGGCTAGGGGAAAAACTGTTTTTT. Translated, it gives CATSRVSGLGEKLFF. Full variable domain (outside the CDR3, taken from reference TRBV15 and TRBJ1-4): DAMVIQNPRYQVTQFGKPVTLSCSQTLNHNVMYWYQQKSSQAPKLLFHYYDKDFNNEADTPDNFQSRRPNTSFCFLDIRSPGLGDTAMYLCATSRVSGLGEKLFFGSGTQLSVL.

The chain is built from TRBV6-1 and TRBJ2-7; 14 bases align to TRBD2. The V gene end was trimmed by 6 bases and the J gene end by 3 bases; junction bases not matched to a gene: 7. Germline CDR1 and CDR2: MNHNS and SASEGT. The CDR3 contains 16 residues. DNA for the CDR3: TGTGCCAGCAGGCTGACCGGGACTAGCGGGGGCTACGAGCAGTACTTC. It specifies CASRLTGTSGGYEQYF.

The CDR3 loop reads CASRSPLGRDEQFF. In DNA, the CDR3 is TGTGCCAGCAGAAGCCCACTAGGTCGCGATGAGCAGTTCTTC. The rearrangement joins TRBV7-9 to TRBJ2-1; possible D gene TRBD2, 5 bases. CDR3 size: 14 residues. The germline gives CDR1 SEHNR, CDR2 FQNEAQ (reference sequence). V was pared by 6 bases and J by 8 bases, with 17 bases between.

V gene TRBV6-5 combines with J gene TRBJ2-7, with 8 bases that match TRBD1. CDR3 size: 15 residues. The trim removed 0 bases at V and 1 base at J, leaving 2 bases unmatched. Germline V gene sequence: CDR1 MNHEY, CDR2 SVGAGI. The CDR3 DNA sequence: TGTGCCAGCAGTTACTCGGACAGGGCATCCTACGAGCAGTACTTC. Encoded protein: CASSYSDRASYEQYF.

This sequence joins TRBV7-9 and TRBJ2-1; D is uncertain. Germline assignment: CDR1 SEHNR and CDR2 FQNEAQ (reference sequence). V shed 9 bases and J shed 8 bases, with 14 bases lying between them. The CDR3 has 12 residues. The CDR3 sequence is CASALDSHEQFF. CDR3 in DNA: TGTGCCAGTGCCTTGGATTCGCATGAGCAGTTCTTC.

This chain connects TRBV4-1 to TRBJ1-1, with D hard to call. The CDR3 runs to 13 residues. The V gene lost 1 base and the J gene lost 6 bases, with 9 bases spanning the gap. Germline CDR1 and CDR2: MGHRA and YSYEKL. The CDR3 nucleotides read TGCGCCAGCAGCCAAGTCCCGGGATCTGAAGCTTTCTTT. Protein sequence: CASSQVPGSEAFF.

This sequence joins TRBV7-9 and TRBJ2-4; no reliable D call. V was clipped by 5 bases and J by 8 bases, with 10 bases between them. The CDR3 is made up of 12 amino acids. Germline CDR1 is SEHNR and CDR2 is FQNEAQ (reference sequence). CDR3 amino acids: CASSPSRDIQYF. The CDR3 bases are TGTGCCAGCAGCCCTAGTCGAGACATTCAGTACTTC.

This sequence joins TRBV10-3 and TRBJ2-3; 7 bases line up with TRBD2. V shed 7 bases, J shed 2 bases, and the junction held 9 bases outside the gene matches. The CDR3 runs to 15 residues. The V gene's germline CDR1 is ENHRY and CDR2 SYGVKD. The CDR3 nucleotides are TGTGCCATCAATCCCGGACTAGTTTCCACAGATACGCAGTATTTT. Protein sequence: CAINPGLVSTDTQYF.

This CDR3 reads CAWSVTGYSYEQYF. The CDR3 region has the DNA TGTGCCTGGAGTGTCACAGGATATTCCTACGAGCAGTACTTC. This chain joins TRBV30 and TRBJ2-7; possible D gene TRBD1, 5 bases. This CDR3 contains 14 residues. Trimming stripped 0 bases from V and 1 base from J, with 10 bases between. Germline assignment: CDR1 GTSNPN and CDR2 SVGIG (reference sequence).

V gene TRBV6-1 combines with J gene TRBJ1-1; unclear D gene. V shed 1 base and J shed 0 bases, with 9 bases lying between them. From germline, CDR1 is MNHNS and CDR2 SASEGT. This CDR3 is built from 15 residues. CDR3 nucleotides: TGTGCCAGCAGTGAAGGTCCGGAACTGAACACTGAAGCTTTCTTT. Translating gives CASSEGPELNTEAFF.